The clone carrying this T cell receptor beta chain occurred once. PCR employed 60 Vbeta and 13 Jbeta primers. Method: immunoSEQ multiplex PCR; TCRdb's copy keeps in-frame clones and lacks some. The sample yields approximately 200,000 clones, under 85% seen once. These data are taken from a study of cytomegalovirus exposure and HLA in healthy donors. Study-level information: Caucasian-associated ancestry cluster membership applied to about four fifths of around 400 genotyped donors.

V gave up 6 bases and J gave up 5 bases, with 16 bases separating them. The CDR3 is 15 amino acids. Germline V gives CDR1 MNHEY, CDR2 SMNVEV (reference sequence). This sequence joins TRBV27 and TRBJ2-2; D possibly corresponds to TRBD2 (6 bases). Input material: PBMCs. The sequence was obtained from a woman younger than 30 in good health and CMV-seronegative. For the CDR3, the DNA is TGTGCCAGCAGCACTAGCAGTCTTGGGACCGGGGAGCTGTTTTTT. It encodes CASSTSSLGTGELFF.